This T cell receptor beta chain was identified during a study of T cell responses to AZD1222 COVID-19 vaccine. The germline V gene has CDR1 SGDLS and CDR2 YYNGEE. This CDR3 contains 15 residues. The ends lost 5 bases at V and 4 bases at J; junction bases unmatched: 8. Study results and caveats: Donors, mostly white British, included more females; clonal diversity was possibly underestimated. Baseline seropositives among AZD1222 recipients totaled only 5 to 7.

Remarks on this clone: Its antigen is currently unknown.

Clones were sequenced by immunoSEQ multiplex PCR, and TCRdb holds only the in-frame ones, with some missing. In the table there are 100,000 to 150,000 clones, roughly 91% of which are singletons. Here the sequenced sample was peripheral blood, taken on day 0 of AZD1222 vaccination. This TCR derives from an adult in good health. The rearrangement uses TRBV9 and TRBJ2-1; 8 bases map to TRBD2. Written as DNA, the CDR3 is TGTGCCAGCAGTGCACCGGGAGGGCCATACAATGAGCAGTTCTTC. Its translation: CASSAPGGPYNEQFF.